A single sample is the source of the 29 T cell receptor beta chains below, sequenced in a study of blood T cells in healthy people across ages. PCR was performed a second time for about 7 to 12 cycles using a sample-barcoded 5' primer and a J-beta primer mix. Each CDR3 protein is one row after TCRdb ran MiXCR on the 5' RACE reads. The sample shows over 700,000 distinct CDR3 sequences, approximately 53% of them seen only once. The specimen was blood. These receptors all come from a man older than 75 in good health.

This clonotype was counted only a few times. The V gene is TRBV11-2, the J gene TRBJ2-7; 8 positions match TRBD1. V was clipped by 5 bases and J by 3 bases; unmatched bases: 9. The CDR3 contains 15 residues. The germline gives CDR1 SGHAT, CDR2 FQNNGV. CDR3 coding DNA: TGTGCCAGCAGCCAAGCGTCAGGGGGCATCTACGAGCAGTACTTC. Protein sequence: CASSQASGGIYEQYF. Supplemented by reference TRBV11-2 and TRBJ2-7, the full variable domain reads EAGVAQSPRYKIIEKRQSVAFWCNPISGHATLYWYQQILGQGPKLLIQFQNNGVVDDSQLPKDRFSAERLKGVDSTLKIQPAKLEDSAVYLCASSQASGGIYEQYFGPGTRLTVT.

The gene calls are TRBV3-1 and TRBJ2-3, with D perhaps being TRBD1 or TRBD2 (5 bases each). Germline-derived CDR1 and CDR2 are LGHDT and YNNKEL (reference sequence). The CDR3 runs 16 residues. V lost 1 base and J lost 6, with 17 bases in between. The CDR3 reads CASSQGGWAKGDTQYF. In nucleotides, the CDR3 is TGTGCCAGCAGCCAAGGGGGGTGGGCGAAGGGGGATACGCAGTATTTT.

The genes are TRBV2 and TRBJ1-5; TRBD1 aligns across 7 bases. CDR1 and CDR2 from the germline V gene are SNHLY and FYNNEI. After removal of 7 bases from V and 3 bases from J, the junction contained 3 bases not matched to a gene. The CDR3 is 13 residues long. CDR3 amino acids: CASKDRTNQPQHF. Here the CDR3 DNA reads TGTGCCAGCAAGGACAGGACCAATCAGCCCCAGCATTTT.

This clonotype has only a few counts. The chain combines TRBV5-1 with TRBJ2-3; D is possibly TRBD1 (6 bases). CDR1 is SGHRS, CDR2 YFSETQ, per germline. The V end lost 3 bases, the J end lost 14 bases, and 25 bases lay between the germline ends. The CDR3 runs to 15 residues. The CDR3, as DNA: TGCGCCAGCAGCTCGCTAGGGGACAACCACAGATACGCGTATTTT. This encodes CASSSLGDNHRYAYF.

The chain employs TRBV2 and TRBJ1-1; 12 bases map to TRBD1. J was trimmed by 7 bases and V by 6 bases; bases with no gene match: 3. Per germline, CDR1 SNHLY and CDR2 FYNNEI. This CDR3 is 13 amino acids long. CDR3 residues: CASRGQGAGEAFF. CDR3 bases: TGTGCCAGCAGGGGACAGGGGGCAGGTGAAGCTTTCTTT.

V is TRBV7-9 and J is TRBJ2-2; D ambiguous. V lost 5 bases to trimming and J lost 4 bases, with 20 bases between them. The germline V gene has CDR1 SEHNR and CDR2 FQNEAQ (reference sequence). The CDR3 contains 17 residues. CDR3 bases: TGTGCCAGCAGCGGAACCCAGGACGGCCGCGGCACCGGGGAGCTGTTTTTT. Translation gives CASSGTQDGRGTGELFF.

The CDR3 loop reads CASSPARAKNIQYF. As DNA, the CDR3 is TGTGCCAGCAGTCCAGCACGGGCCAAAAACATTCAGTACTTC. The rearrangement links TRBV12-3 or TRBV12-4 to TRBJ2-4; D ambiguous. The V end was cut by 5 bases, the J end by 1 base, with 9 bases between. This CDR3 has 14 amino acids.

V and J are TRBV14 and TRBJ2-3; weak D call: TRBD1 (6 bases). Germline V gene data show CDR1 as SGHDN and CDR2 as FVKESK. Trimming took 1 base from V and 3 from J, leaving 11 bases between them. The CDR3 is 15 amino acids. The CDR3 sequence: CASSQGNRATDTQYF. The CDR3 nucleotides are TGTGCCAGCAGCCAAGGTAACAGGGCGACAGATACGCAGTATTTT.

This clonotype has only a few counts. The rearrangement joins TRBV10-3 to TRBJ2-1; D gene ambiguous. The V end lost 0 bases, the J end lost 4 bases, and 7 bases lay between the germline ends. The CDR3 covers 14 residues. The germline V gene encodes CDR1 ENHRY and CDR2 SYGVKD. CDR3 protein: CAISESGNYNEQFF. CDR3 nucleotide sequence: TGTGCCATCAGTGAGTCCGGCAATTACAATGAGCAGTTCTTC.

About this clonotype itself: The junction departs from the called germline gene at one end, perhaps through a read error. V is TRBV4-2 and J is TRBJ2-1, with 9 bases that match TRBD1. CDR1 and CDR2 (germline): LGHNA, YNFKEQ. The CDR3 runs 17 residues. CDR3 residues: CASSQGGGGQGFDERFF. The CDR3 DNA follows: TGTGCCAGCAGCCAGGGCGGGGGAGGACAGGGGTTCGATGAGCGGTTCTTC.

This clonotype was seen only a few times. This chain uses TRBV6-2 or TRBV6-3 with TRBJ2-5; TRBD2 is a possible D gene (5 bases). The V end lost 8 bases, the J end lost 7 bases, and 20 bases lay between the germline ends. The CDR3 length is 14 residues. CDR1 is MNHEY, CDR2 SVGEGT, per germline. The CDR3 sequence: CASLRGSETGTQYF. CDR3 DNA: TGTGCCAGCCTTCGGGGTTCGGAGACTGGGACCCAGTACTTC.

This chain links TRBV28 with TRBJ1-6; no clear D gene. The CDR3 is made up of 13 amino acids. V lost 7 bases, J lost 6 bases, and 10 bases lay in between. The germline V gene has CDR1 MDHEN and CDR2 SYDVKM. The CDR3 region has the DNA TGTGCCAGCAAGATCCCCTCTAATTCACCCCTCCACTTT. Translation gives CASKIPSNSPLHF.

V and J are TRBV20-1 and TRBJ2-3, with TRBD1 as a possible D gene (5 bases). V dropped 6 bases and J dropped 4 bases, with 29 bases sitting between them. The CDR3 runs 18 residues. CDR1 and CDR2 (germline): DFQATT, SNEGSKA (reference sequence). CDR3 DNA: TGCAGTGCCAGACCCTTGGGGCTGGGCTTCGGAAGGCCAGATACGCAGTATTTT. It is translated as CSARPLGLGFGRPDTQYF.

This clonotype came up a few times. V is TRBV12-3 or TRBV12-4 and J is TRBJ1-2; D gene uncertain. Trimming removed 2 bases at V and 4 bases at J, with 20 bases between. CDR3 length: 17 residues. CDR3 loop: CASSLYSWAGSGYGYTF. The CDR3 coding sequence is TGTGCCAGCAGTTTATACTCCTGGGCCGGAAGCGGCTATGGCTACACCTTC.

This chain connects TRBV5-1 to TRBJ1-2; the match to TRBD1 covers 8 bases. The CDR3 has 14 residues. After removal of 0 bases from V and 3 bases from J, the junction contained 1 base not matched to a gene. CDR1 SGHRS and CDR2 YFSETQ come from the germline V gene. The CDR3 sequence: CASSLGGQDYGYTF. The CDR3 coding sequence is TGCGCCAGCAGCTTGGGGGGACAGGACTATGGCTACACCTTC.

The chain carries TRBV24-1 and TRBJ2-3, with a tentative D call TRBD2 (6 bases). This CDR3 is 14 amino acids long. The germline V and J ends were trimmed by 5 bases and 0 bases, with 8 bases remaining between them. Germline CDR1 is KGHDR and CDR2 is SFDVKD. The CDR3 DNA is TGTGCCACCAGTGTTAGCGGCAGCACAGATACGCAGTATTTT. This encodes CATSVSGSTDTQYF.

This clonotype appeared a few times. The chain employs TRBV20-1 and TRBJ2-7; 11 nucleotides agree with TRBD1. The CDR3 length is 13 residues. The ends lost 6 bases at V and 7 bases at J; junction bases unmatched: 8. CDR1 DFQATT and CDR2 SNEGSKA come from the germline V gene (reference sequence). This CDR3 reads CSAEDRGQDEQYF. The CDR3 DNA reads TGCAGTGCGGAGGACAGGGGGCAAGATGAGCAGTACTTC.

This CDR3 reads CSAGGLAGSEQYF. Written as DNA, the CDR3 is TGCAGTGCTGGGGGACTAGCGGGAAGCGAGCAGTACTTC. This chain links TRBV20-1 with TRBJ2-7; 13 bases match TRBD2. Trimming took 5 bases from V and 6 from J; bases not matched to a gene: 4. CDR3 length: 13 residues. The germline V gene encodes CDR1 DFQATT and CDR2 SNEGSKA (reference sequence).

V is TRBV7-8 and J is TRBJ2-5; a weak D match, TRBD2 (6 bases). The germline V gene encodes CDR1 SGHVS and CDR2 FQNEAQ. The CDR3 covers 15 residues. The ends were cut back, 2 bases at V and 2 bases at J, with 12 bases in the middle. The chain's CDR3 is CASSLRRELQETQYF. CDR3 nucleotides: TGTGCCAGCAGCTTAAGGAGGGAACTACAAGAGACCCAGTACTTC.

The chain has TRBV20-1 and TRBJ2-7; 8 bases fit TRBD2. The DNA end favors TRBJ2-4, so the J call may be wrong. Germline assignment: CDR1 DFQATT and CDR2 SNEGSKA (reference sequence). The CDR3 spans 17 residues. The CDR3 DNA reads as TGCAGTGCTAGAGATCCGGGGACTAGACCCTTTTTTAACATTCAGTACTTC. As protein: CSARDPGTRPFFNIQYF.

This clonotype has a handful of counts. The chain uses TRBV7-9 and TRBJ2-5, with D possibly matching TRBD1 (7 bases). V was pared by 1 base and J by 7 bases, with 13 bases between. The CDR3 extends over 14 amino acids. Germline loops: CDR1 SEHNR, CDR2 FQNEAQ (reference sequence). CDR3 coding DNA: TGTGCCAGCAGCTTAGGCTTCCAGGGGGGGACCCAGTACTTC. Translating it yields CASSLGFQGGTQYF.

DNA of the CDR3: TGCGCCAGCAGTGAGCAGGGTCCCACCTACGAGCAGTACTTC. Its protein is CASSEQGPTYEQYF. The V and J genes are TRBV10-2 and TRBJ2-7; weak D call: TRBD1 (5 bases). The germline gives CDR1 WSHSY, CDR2 SAAADI. V was clipped by 2 bases and J by 2 bases, with 10 bases between them. This CDR3 comprises 14 residues.

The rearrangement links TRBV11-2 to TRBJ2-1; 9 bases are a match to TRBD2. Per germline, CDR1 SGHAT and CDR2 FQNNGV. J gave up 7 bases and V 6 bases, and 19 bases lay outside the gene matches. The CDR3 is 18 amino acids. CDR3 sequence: CASSYTTPSGRSVNEQFF. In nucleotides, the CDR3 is TGTGCCAGCAGTTATACCACCCCAAGCGGGAGGTCAGTAAATGAGCAGTTCTTC.

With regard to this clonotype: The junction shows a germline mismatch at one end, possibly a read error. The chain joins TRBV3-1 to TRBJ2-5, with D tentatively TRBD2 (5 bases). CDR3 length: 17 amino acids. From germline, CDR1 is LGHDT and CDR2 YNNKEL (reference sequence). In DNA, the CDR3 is TGTGCCAGCGGCCAAGGTTGGTCGTGGGAGTATGGAGAGACCCAGTACTTC. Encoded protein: CASGQGWSWEYGETQYF.

CDR3 DNA sequence: TGTGCCAGCAGCTTAAGTGACGGCACAGAGCAGTTCTTC. Translated, it gives CASSLSDGTEQFF. The chain couples TRBV7-3 to TRBJ2-1; D is ambiguous. CDR1 SGHTA and CDR2 FQGTGA come from the germline V gene. The CDR3 has 13 residues. V was cut by 1 base and J by 10 bases, with 11 bases left in between.

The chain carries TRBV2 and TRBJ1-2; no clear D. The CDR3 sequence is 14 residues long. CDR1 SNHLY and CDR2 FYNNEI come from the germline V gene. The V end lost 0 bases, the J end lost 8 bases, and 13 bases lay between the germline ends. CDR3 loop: CASSEARSSWGYTF. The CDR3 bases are TGTGCCAGCAGTGAAGCCAGGTCTTCATGGGGCTACACCTTC.

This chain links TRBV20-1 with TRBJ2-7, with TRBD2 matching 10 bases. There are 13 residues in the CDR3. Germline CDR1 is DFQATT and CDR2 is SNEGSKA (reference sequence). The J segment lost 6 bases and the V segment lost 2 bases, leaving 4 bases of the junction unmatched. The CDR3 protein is CSARLAGVSEQYF. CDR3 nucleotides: TGCAGTGCTAGACTAGCGGGAGTGAGCGAGCAGTACTTC.

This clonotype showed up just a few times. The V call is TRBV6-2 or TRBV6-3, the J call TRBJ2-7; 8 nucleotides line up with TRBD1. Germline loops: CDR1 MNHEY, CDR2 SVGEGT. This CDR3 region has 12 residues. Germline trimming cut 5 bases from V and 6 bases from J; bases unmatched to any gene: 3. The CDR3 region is CASSDRGIEQYF. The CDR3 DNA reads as TGTGCCAGCAGTGACAGGGGAATCGAGCAGTACTTC.

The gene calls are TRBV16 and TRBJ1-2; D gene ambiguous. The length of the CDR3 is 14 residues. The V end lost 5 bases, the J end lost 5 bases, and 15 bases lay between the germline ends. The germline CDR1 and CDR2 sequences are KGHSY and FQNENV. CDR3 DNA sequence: TGTGCCAGCAGCTCAATGGTAATGCAGTATGGCTACACCTTC. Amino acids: CASSSMVMQYGYTF. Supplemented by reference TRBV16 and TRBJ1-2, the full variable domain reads GEEVAQTPKHLVRGEGQKAKLYCAPIKGHSYVFWYQQVLKNEFKFLISFQNENVFDETGMPKERFSAKCLPNSPCSLEIQATKLEDSAVYFCASSSMVMQYGYTFGSGTRLTVV.